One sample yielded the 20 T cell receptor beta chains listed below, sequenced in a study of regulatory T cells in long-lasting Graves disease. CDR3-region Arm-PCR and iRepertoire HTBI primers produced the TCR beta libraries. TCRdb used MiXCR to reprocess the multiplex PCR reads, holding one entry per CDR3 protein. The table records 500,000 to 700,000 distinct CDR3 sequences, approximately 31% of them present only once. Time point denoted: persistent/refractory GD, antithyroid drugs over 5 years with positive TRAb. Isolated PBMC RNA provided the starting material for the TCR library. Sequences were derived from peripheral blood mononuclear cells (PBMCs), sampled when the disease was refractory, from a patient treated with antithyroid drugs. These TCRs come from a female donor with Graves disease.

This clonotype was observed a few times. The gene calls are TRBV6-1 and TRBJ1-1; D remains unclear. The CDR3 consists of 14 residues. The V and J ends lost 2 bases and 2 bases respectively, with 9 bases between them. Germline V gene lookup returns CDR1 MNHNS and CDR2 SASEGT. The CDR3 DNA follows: TGTGCCAGCAGTGAACGCCCGAGAAACACTGAAGCTTTCTTT. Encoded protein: CASSERPRNTEAFF.

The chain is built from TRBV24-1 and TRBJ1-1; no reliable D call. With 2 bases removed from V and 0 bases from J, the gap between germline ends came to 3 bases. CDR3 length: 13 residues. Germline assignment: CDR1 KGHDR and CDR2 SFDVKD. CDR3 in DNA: TGTGCCACCAGTGATTCTATGAACACTGAAGCTTTCTTT. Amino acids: CATSDSMNTEAFF.

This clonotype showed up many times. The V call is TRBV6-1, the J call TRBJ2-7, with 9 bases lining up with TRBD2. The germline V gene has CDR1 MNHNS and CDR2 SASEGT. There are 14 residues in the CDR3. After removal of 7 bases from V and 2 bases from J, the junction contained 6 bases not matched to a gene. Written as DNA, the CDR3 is TGTGCCAGCACCCGGACTAGCGCGGCCTACGAGCAGTACTTC. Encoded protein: CASTRTSAAYEQYF.

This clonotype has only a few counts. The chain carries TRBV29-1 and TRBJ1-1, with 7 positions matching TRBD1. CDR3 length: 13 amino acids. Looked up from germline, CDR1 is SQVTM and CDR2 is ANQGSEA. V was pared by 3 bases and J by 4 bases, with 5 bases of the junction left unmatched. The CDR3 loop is CSVEGQLGTEAFF. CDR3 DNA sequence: TGCAGCGTTGAGGGACAGTTAGGCACTGAAGCTTTCTTT.

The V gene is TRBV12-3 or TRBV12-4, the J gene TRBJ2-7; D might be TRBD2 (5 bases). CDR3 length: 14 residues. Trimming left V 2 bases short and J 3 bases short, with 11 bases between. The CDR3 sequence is CASSLSGTHYEQYF. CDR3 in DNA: TGTGCCAGCAGTTTAAGCGGTACCCACTACGAGCAGTACTTC.

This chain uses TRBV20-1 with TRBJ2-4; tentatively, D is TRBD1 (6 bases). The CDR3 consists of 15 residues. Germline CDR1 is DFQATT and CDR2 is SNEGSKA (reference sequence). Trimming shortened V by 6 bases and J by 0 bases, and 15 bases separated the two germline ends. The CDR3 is CSAKTGQIAKNIQYF. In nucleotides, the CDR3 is TGCAGTGCAAAAACGGGACAAATAGCCAAAAACATTCAGTACTTC.

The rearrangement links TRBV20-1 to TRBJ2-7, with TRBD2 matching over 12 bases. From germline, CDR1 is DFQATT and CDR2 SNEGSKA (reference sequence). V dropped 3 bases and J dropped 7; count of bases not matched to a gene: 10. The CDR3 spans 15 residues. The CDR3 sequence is CSARAALAGGVEQYF. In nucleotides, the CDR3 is TGCAGTGCTAGGGCTGCCCTAGCGGGAGGGGTTGAGCAGTACTTC.

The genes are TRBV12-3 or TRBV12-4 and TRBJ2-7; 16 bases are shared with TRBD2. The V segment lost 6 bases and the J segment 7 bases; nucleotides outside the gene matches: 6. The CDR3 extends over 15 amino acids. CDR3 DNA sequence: TGTGCCAGCAGCCCGGGACTAGCGGGAGGGCGGGAGCAGTACTTC. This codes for CASSPGLAGGREQYF.

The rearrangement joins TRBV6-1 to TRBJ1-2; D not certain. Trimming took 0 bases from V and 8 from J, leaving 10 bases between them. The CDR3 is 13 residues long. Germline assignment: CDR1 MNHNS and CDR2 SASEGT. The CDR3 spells CASSEAGGRGYTF. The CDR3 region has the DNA TGTGCCAGCAGTGAAGCCGGAGGTCGCGGCTACACCTTC.

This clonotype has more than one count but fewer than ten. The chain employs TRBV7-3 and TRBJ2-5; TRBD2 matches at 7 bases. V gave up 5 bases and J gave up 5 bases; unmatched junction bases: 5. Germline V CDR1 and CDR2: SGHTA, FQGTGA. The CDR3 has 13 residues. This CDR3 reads CASSPTSSETQYF. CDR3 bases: TGTGCCAGCAGCCCGACTAGCTCGGAGACCCAGTACTTC.

The CDR3 DNA reads as TGTGCCAGCAGCGTAGGAACGGTAGCCTACGAGCAGTACTTC. Protein sequence: CASSVGTVAYEQYF. The chain carries TRBV9 and TRBJ2-7; D unresolved. Germline V CDR1 and CDR2: SGDLS, YYNGEE. The CDR3 loop spans 14 amino acids. Trimming stripped 0 bases from V and 2 bases from J, with 9 bases between.

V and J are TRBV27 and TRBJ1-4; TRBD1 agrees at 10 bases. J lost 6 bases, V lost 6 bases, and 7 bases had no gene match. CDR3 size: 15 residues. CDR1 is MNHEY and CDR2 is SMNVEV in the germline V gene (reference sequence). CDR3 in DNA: TGTGCCAGCAGAGGGACAGGGGAGGGTGATGAAAAACTGTTTTTT. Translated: CASRGTGEGDEKLFF.

Written as DNA, the CDR3 is TGTGCCAGCAGTTGGACAGGGGGCGCCGGGGGCTACACCTTC. Translating gives CASSWTGGAGGYTF. V is TRBV12-3 or TRBV12-4 and J is TRBJ1-2, with 11 bases matching TRBD1. J lost 8 bases, V lost 4 bases, and 6 bases had no gene match. CDR3 size: 14 residues.

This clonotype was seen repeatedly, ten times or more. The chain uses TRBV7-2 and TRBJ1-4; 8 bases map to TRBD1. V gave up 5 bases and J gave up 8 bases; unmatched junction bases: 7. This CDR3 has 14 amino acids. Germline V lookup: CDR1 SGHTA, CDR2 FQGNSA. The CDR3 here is CASSLGTGEEKLFF. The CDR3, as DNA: TGTGCCAGCAGCCTAGGGACAGGAGAAGAAAAACTGTTTTTT. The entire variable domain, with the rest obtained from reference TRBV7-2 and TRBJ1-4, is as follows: GAGVSQSPSNKVTEKGKDVELRCDPISGHTALYWYRQSLGQGLEFLIYFQGNSAPDKSGLPSDRFSAERTGGSVSTLTIQRTQQEDSAVYLCASSLGTGEEKLFFGSGTQLSVL.

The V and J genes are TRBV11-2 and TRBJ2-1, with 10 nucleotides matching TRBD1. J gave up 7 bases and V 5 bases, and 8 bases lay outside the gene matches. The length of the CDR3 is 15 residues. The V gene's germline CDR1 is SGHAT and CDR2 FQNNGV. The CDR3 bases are TGTGCCAGCAGCCTCCGGGACAGGGGTTGGAATGAGCAGTTCTTC. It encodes CASSLRDRGWNEQFF.

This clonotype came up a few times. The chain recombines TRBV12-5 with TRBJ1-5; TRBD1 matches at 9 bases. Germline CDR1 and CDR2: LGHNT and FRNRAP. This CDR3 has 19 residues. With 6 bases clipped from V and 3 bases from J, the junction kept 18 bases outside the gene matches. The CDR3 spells CASGHRLWGTGHTNQPQHF. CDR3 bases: TGTGCTAGTGGCCATCGGTTATGGGGGACAGGGCACACCAATCAGCCCCAGCATTTT.

CDR3 loop: CASSRDRVSDEQYF. The CDR3, as DNA: TGTGCCAGCAGCCGGGACAGGGTAAGCGACGAGCAGTACTTC. J is TRBJ2-7 and V is TRBV12-3 or TRBV12-4, with TRBD1 identical over 9 bases. V shed 6 bases, J shed 5 bases, and the junction held 8 bases outside the gene matches. There are 14 residues in the CDR3.

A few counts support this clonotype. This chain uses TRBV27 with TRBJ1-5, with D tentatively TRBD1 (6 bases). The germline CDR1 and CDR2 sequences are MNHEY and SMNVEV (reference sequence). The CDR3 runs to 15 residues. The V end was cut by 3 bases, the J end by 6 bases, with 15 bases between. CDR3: CASSFGGAGSQPQHF. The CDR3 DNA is TGTGCCAGCAGTTTCGGGGGGGCCGGTAGTCAGCCCCAGCATTTT.

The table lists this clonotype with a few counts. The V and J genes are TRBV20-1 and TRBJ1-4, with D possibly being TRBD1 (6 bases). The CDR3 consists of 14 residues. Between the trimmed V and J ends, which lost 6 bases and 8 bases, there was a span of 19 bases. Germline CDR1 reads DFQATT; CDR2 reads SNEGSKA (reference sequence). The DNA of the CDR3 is TGCAGTGCAGGAGGGGGGTCCGGGGGGGAAAAACTGTTTTTT. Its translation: CSAGGGSGGEKLFF.

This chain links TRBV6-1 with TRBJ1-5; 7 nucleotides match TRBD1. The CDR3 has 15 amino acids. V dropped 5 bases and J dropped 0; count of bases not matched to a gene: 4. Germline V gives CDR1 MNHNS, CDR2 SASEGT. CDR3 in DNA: TGTGCCAGCAGTAGCACAGGGGTTAGCAATCAGCCCCAGCATTTT. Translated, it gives CASSSTGVSNQPQHF.